One sample yielded the 13 T cell receptor beta chains listed below, sequenced in a study of yellow fever vaccine responses in identical twins. TCRdb independently ran MiXCR on the RT-PCR reads; one entry per CDR3 protein. The sample yields several hundred distinct CDR3 sequences, approximately 83% seen once. The sample here was T cells from blood (PBMCs), unsorted or a sorted subset (not recorded which), taken before or after yellow fever vaccination (not recorded which). The receptors shown here come from a woman aged 18-29 years who received the yellow fever vaccine.

This clonotype was seen more than once but under ten times. This chain links TRBV7-1 with TRBJ1-1; TRBD1 matches 8 bases. TRBV7-1 is treated as an ORF (open reading frame) with a function not yet certain. Losses at the gene ends were 3 bases for V and 4 bases for J; bases not matched to a gene: 4. This CDR3 has 14 amino acids. This CDR3 reads CASSSGGQGTEAFF. As DNA, the CDR3 is TGTGCCAGCAGCTCGGGCGGACAGGGCACTGAAGCTTTCTTT.

V is TRBV7-9 and J is TRBJ2-7, with D hard to call. With 1 base removed from V and 4 bases from J, the gap between germline ends came to 8 bases. This CDR3 is 13 amino acids long. In germline, CDR1 is SEHNR, CDR2 FQNEAQ (reference sequence). Here the CDR3 DNA reads TGTGCCAGCAGCTTAGGAATACAGTACGAGCAGTACTTC. Its protein product is CASSLGIQYEQYF.

The V gene is TRBV2, the J gene TRBJ2-7; tentatively, D is TRBD1 (7 bases). Germline V gene sequence: CDR1 SNHLY, CDR2 FYNNEI. This CDR3 has 13 residues. With 7 bases removed from V and 4 bases from J, the gap between germline ends came to 14 bases. CDR3 DNA: TGTGCCAGCATCCGGGACAGCGGGTACGAGCAGTACGTC. It encodes CASIRDSGYEQYV.

This clonotype was observed a single time. The rearrangement uses TRBV24-1 and TRBJ2-1; 8 bases are shared with TRBD2. The V and J ends lost 4 bases and 5 bases, in that order; junction bases with no gene match: 12. The CDR3 sequence is 17 residues long. CDR1 is KGHDR, CDR2 SFDVKD, per germline. CDR3 nucleotide sequence: TGTGCCACCAGTGACTACTACGGAGCGGGGGAAGACAATGAGCAGTTCTTC. Translated: CATSDYYGAGEDNEQFF.

The sample holds one count of this clonotype. The chain combines TRBV10-3 with TRBJ2-5; D remains ambiguous. The CDR3 sequence is 15 residues long. Germline V lookup: CDR1 ENHRY, CDR2 SYGVKD. V was trimmed by 0 bases and J by 6 bases, leaving 14 bases between them. CDR3 in DNA: TGTGCCATCAGTGAGTCGGAAGGGTTGAAAAAGACCCAGTACTTC. Translation: CAISESEGLKKTQYF.

This sequence joins TRBV5-1 and TRBJ1-6; 7 bases match TRBD1. V dropped 1 base and J dropped 9; count of bases not matched to a gene: 7. The CDR3 extends over 15 amino acids. Germline V gene data show CDR1 as SGHRS and CDR2 as YFSETQ. The CDR3 sequence is CASSLSRDSGSPLHF. The CDR3 DNA follows: TGCGCCAGCAGCTTGTCGCGGGACAGTGGTTCACCCCTCCACTTT.

The gene calls are TRBV11-1 and TRBJ2-1; 8 positions agree with TRBD2. The length of the CDR3 is 15 residues. After removal of 5 bases from V and 8 bases from J, the junction contained 11 bases not matched to a gene. Germline assignment: CDR1 SGHAT and CDR2 FQDESV (reference sequence). The CDR3 DNA reads TGTGCCAGCAGCCCAACCGGGACTAGTTATGATGAGCAGTTCTTC. Translating gives CASSPTGTSYDEQFF.

V and J are TRBV24-1 and TRBJ2-1; weak D call: TRBD1 (5 bases). This CDR3 spans 14 amino acids. Per the germline V gene, CDR1 is KGHDR and CDR2 is SFDVKD. The V end lost 3 bases, the J end lost 1 base, and 6 bases lay between the germline ends. The CDR3 loop is CATSDTGSYNEQFF. CDR3 DNA: TGTGCCACCAGTGATACAGGATCCTACAATGAGCAGTTCTTC.

This chain joins TRBV12-3 or TRBV12-4 and TRBJ2-1; 10 bases are a match to TRBD2. The CDR3 runs to 14 residues. The J segment lost 8 bases and the V segment lost 6 bases, leaving 7 bases of the junction unmatched. CDR3 residues: CASRRASGRDEQFF. The CDR3 bases are TGTGCCAGCAGGCGGGCTAGCGGGAGAGATGAGCAGTTCTTC.

This clonotype was counted a single time. One end of the junction is discordant with germline, which a read error may explain. This chain joins TRBV20-1 and TRBJ2-7, with D perhaps matching TRBD2 (6 bases). This CDR3 has 13 amino acids. Germline assignment: CDR1 DFQATT and CDR2 SNEGSKA (reference sequence). Written as DNA, the CDR3 is TGCAGTGCGAGAGGACTAAGCAACTACGAGCAGTACTTC. Amino acids: CSARGLSNYEQYF.

The V call is TRBV20-1, the J call TRBJ2-1; TRBD2 agrees at 10 bases. This CDR3 spans 15 amino acids. Unmatched junction bases numbered 5, after V lost 2 bases and J lost 4 bases. CDR1 DFQATT and CDR2 SNEGSKA come from the germline V gene (reference sequence). CDR3 sequence reads: CSARSLAGDYNEQFF. In nucleotides, the CDR3 is TGCAGTGCTAGATCCCTAGCGGGGGATTACAATGAGCAGTTCTTC.

This clonotype was found once. V usage is TRBV11-3 and J usage is TRBJ2-3, with D unresolved. The CDR3 sequence is 14 residues long. V gave up 2 bases and J gave up 4 bases, with 10 bases separating them. Looked up from germline, CDR1 is SGHNT and CDR2 is YENEEA. The CDR3 DNA follows: TGTGCCAGCAGCTTACGAGGCGGCGCAGATACGCAGTATTTT. This codes for CASSLRGGADTQYF. Based on the CDR3 plus reference TRBV11-3 and TRBJ2-3, the full variable domain is EAGVVQSPRYKIIEKKQPVAFWCNPISGHNTLYWYLQNLGQGPELLIRYENEEAVDDSQLPKDRFSAERLKGVDSTLKIQPAELGDSAVYLCASSLRGGADTQYFGPGTRLTVL.

This chain uses TRBV5-4 with TRBJ1-1; the D is unclear. V was pared by 0 bases and J by 1 base, with 10 bases between. This CDR3 contains 15 residues. Germline V gene sequence: CDR1 SGHNT, CDR2 YYREEE (reference sequence). CDR3 protein: CASSLGEEANTEAFF. CDR3 DNA sequence: TGTGCCAGCAGCTTGGGGGAAGAGGCGAACACTGAAGCTTTCTTT. The entire variable domain, with the rest obtained from reference TRBV5-4 and TRBJ1-1, is as follows: ETGVTQSPTHLIKTRGQQVTLRCSSQSGHNTVSWYQQALGQGPQFIFQYYREEENGRGNFPPRFSGLQFPNYSSELNVNALELDDSALYLCASSLGEEANTEAFFGQGTRLTVV.